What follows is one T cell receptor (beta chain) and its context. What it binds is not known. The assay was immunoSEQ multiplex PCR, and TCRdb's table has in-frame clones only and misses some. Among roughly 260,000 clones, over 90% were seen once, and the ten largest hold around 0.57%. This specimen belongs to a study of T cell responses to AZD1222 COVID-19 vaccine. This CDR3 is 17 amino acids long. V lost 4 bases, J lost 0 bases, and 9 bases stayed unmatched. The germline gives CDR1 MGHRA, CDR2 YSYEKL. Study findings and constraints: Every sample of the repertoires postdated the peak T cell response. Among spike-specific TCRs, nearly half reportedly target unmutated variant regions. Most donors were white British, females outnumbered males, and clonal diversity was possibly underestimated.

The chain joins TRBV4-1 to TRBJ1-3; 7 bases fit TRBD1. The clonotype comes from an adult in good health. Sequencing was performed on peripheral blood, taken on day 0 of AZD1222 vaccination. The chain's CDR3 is CASSRLGGQSSGNTIYF. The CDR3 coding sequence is TGCGCCAGCAGCCGTCTTGGGGGACAGAGCTCTGGAAACACCATATATTTT.